This T cell receptor (beta chain) was sequenced for a study of blood T cell repertoires in COVID-19. In the source study's methods: Using reference gene primer amplification, nucleated cell counts were estimated. Profiled with immunoSEQ multiplex PCR; TCRdb holds only in-frame clones, not every one. That table supplies the V and J calls and clone size; D and trimming were determined from the DNA. The sample shows about 57,000 clones, roughly 78% of them seen only once. Trimming removed 1 base from V and 4 bases from J; junction bases left unmatched: 7. CDR1 and CDR2 from the germline V gene are MNHNS and SASEGT. The CDR3 runs to 16 residues.

The chain combines TRBV6-1 with TRBJ1-2; 9 bases line up with TRBD1. Input material: peripheral blood. The TCR was taken from a woman of 80 years or more with acute or convalescent COVID-19. DNA for the CDR3: TGTGCCAGCAGTGAAGAGGGGACAGGGAGTAGCTATGGCTACACCTTC. Translated, it gives CASSEEGTGSSYGYTF.